Below, 18 T cell receptor beta chains from the same sample are listed, as sequenced in a study of response to subunit inactivated influenza vaccine. A single record per CDR3 protein comes from TCRdb applying MiXCR to the RT-PCR reads. The sample includes about 540,000 distinct CDR3 sequences, 20% to 25% of them seen just once. This sample also belongs to another study, concerning T cells expressing NK-cell markers. That work contributes: As the method of synthesis, 5'RACE template switching with UMIs yielded TCR beta cDNA.

Sequenced here: CD4+ T cells sorted from PBMCs, sampled 12 days after vaccination. These receptors originate from a man in his fifties or sixties who received an inactivated influenza vaccine.

The J gene is TRBJ2-1, the V gene TRBV6-2 or TRBV6-3; 11 bases line up with TRBD2. The germline V gene encodes CDR1 MNHEY and CDR2 SVGEGT. The trim removed 2 bases at V and 0 bases at J, leaving 15 bases unmatched. The CDR3 has 21 amino acids. The CDR3, as DNA: TGTGCCAGCAGTTACGCTACCCGGGGGACTAGCGGCAAAAGCTCCTACAATGAGCAGTTCTTC. It yields the protein CASSYATRGTSGKSSYNEQFF.

The gene calls are TRBV20-1 and TRBJ2-3; D not certain. The length of the CDR3 is 14 residues. With 3 bases removed from V and 2 bases from J, the gap between germline ends came to 12 bases. Germline-derived CDR1 and CDR2 are DFQATT and SNEGSKA (reference sequence). The CDR3 loop reads CSASVGGSTDTQYF. CDR3 nucleotides: TGCAGTGCTAGCGTCGGCGGATCCACAGATACGCAGTATTTT.

This clonotype was counted a few times. J is TRBJ2-7 and V is TRBV3-1; D unresolved. The CDR3 extends over 15 amino acids. Per germline, CDR1 LGHDT and CDR2 YNNKEL (reference sequence). The ends were cut back, 4 bases at V and 2 bases at J, with 15 bases in the middle. The CDR3 region is CASSPPGYTAYEQYF. The CDR3 DNA reads TGTGCCAGCAGCCCTCCAGGCTATACGGCCTACGAGCAGTACTTC.

CDR3 sequence reads: CASSQDITAFYEQYF. CDR3 DNA sequence: TGCGCCAGCAGCCAAGATATAACAGCATTTTACGAGCAGTACTTC. The V gene is TRBV4-3, the J gene TRBJ2-7; D not certain. The germline gives CDR1 LGHNA, CDR2 YSLEER. The V end lost 0 bases, the J end lost 4 bases, and 13 bases lay between the germline ends. The CDR3 sequence is 15 residues long.

The chain combines TRBV4-3 with TRBJ1-4; TRBD1 aligns across 9 bases. The CDR3 totals 15 residues. The germline CDR1 and CDR2 sequences are LGHNA and YSLEER. V trimming: 4 bases; J trimming: 7 bases; junction bases outside the gene matches: 7. The CDR3 loop reads CASSPGDRVVEKLFF. The CDR3 coding sequence is TGCGCCAGCAGCCCGGGGGACAGGGTGGTTGAAAAACTGTTTTTT.

This clonotype was counted between two and nine times. The CDR3 spells CAISANQNTGELFF. For the CDR3, the DNA is TGTGCCATCAGTGCCAACCAGAACACCGGGGAGCTGTTTTTT. The chain is built from TRBV10-3 and TRBJ2-2; no reliable D call. V was cut by 4 bases and J by 1 base, with 7 bases left in between. This CDR3 comprises 14 residues. Looked up from germline, CDR1 is ENHRY and CDR2 is SYGVKD.

This rearrangement joins TRBV6-5 to TRBJ2-2; D gene unclear. Trimming took off 3 bases at V and 6 bases at J, with 8 bases between the two ends. This CDR3 spans 13 amino acids. Germline V gene sequence: CDR1 MNHEY, CDR2 SVGAGI. CDR3 amino acids: CASSYAASGELFF. CDR3 DNA: TGTGCCAGCAGTTATGCGGCCTCCGGGGAGCTGTTTTTT.

The V and J genes are TRBV28 and TRBJ2-7; weak D call: TRBD1 (5 bases). The ends were cut back, 10 bases at V and 2 bases at J, with 15 bases in the middle. Per germline, CDR1 MDHEN and CDR2 SYDVKM. CDR3 length: 13 amino acids. The CDR3 DNA follows: TGTGCCACCGAGACAGCAATCGCCTACGAGCAGTACTTC. Translated, it gives CATETAIAYEQYF.

This clonotype occurred many times. The V and J genes are TRBV6-5 and TRBJ1-1, with no clear D. From germline, CDR1 is MNHEY and CDR2 SVGAGI. Deletions cut 5 bases from V and 3 bases from J, with 10 bases between. CDR3 length: 13 amino acids. This chain's CDR3 is CASSIPKDTEAFF. Here the CDR3 DNA reads TGTGCCAGCAGTATACCTAAGGACACTGAAGCTTTCTTT.

The rearrangement links TRBV29-1 to TRBJ2-7, with 10 bases matching TRBD1. The CDR3 totals 13 residues. The V gene's germline CDR1 is SQVTM and CDR2 ANQGSEA. V was clipped by 7 bases and J by 0 bases; unmatched bases: 3. The CDR3 bases are TGCAGCGGAGGACAGGGGGTCTCCTACGAGCAGTACTTC. Amino acids: CSGGQGVSYEQYF.

The J gene is TRBJ2-7, the V gene TRBV20-1; TRBD2 matches at 16 bases. Germline CDR1 reads DFQATT; CDR2 reads SNEGSKA (reference sequence). CDR3 length: 16 residues. V was clipped by 3 bases and J by 4 bases; unmatched bases: 6. CDR3 sequence reads: CSARGTSGRAGYEQYF. CDR3 nucleotide sequence: TGCAGTGCTAGGGGGACTAGCGGGAGGGCCGGGTACGAGCAGTACTTC.

The V and J genes are TRBV6-1 and TRBJ2-7, with TRBD2 matching 7 bases. Germline V gene sequence: CDR1 MNHNS, CDR2 SASEGT. The CDR3 loop spans 13 amino acids. The V gene end was trimmed by 8 bases and the J gene end by 2 bases; junction bases not matched to a gene: 6. The CDR3 sequence: CASSGTTTYEQYF. The CDR3 nucleotides read TGTGCCAGCTCCGGGACTACCACCTACGAGCAGTACTTC.

V and J are TRBV20-1 and TRBJ2-3; tentatively, D is TRBD2 (5 bases). The germline V gene encodes CDR1 DFQATT and CDR2 SNEGSKA (reference sequence). V lost 3 bases to trimming and J lost 4 bases, with 14 bases between them. The CDR3 consists of 14 residues. DNA for the CDR3: TGCAGTGCTAGGGGAGCGTTTTCATCAGATACGCAGTATTTT. Translation gives CSARGAFSSDTQYF.

The V and J genes are TRBV7-3 and TRBJ2-3; D may match TRBD1 or TRBD2 (5 bases each). Between the trimmed V and J ends, which lost 8 bases and 4 bases, there was a span of 16 bases. Per germline, CDR1 SGHTA and CDR2 FQGTGA. CDR3 length equals 14 residues. DNA of the CDR3: TGTGCCAGCGCGCAGAGGGGCGCGCCAGATACGCAGTATTTT. It encodes CASAQRGAPDTQYF.

The gene calls are TRBV6-5 and TRBJ1-5; D uncertain. Looked up from germline, CDR1 is MNHEY and CDR2 is SVGAGI. V shed 8 bases and J shed 4 bases, with 9 bases lying between them. This CDR3 is 12 amino acids long. The CDR3 protein is CASAGKNQPQHF. The DNA for the CDR3 is TGTGCCAGCGCCGGGAAGAATCAGCCCCAGCATTTT.

The gene calls are TRBV7-8 and TRBJ2-1; D is possibly TRBD2 (5 bases). The CDR3 spans 15 residues. Trimming shortened V by 1 base and J by 3 bases, and 10 bases separated the two germline ends. CDR1 SGHVS and CDR2 FQNEAQ come from the germline V gene. The CDR3 nucleotides read TGTGCCAGCAGCTTAGAGCGGATGCACTACAATGAGCAGTTCTTC. Encoded protein: CASSLERMHYNEQFF.

This clonotype was counted many times. The chain employs TRBV7-2 and TRBJ1-2; the match to TRBD1 covers 9 bases. Germline V gene data show CDR1 as SGHTA and CDR2 as FQGNSA. The V and J ends lost 1 base and 6 bases, in that order; junction bases with no gene match: 6. This CDR3 is 15 amino acids long. CDR3 sequence: CASSLDADRGHGYTF. The CDR3, as DNA: TGTGCCAGCAGCTTAGACGCGGACAGGGGCCATGGCTACACCTTC.

The chain uses TRBV20-1 and TRBJ2-7; D may be TRBD1 or TRBD2 (5 bases each). Trimming pared 4 bases from V and 6 bases from J, leaving 13 bases between. The CDR3 has 12 residues. Germline CDR1 is DFQATT and CDR2 is SNEGSKA (reference sequence). CDR3 in amino acids: CSAIQGASEQYF. CDR3 DNA: TGCAGTGCTATCCAGGGAGCCAGCGAGCAGTACTTC.